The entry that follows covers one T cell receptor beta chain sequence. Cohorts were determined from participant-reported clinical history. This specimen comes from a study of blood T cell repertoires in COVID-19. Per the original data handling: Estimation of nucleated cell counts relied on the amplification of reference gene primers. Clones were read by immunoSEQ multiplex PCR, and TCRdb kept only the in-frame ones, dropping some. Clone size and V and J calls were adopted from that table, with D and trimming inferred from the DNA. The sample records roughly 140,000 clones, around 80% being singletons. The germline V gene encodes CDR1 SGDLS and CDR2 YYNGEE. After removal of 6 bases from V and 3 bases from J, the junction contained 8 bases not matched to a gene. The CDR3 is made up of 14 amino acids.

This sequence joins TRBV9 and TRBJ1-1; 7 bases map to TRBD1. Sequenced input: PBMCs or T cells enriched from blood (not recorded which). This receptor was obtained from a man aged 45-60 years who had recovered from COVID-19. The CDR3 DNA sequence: TGTGCCAGCACGCCGGGCAGGGGGGACACTGAAGCTTTCTTT. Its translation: CASTPGRGDTEAFF.